The clone carrying this TCR beta chain occurred a few times. Its antigen is not identified. V lost 3 bases and J lost 0, with 15 bases in between. This CDR3 is 17 amino acids long. Germline CDR1 is LNHNV and CDR2 is YYDKDF (reference sequence). With sequencing, the targeted depth ranged from 1 in 200,000 to 1 in 1 million T cells. TCRdb's table, derived via immunoSEQ multiplex PCR, lists solely in-frame clones and lacks some. This table holds roughly 150,000 clones, more than 75% found once. This sample is drawn from a study of cytotoxic CD8 clonotypes in ibrutinib-treated CLL. Across the whole study: Following treatment for a median around twelve months, range 6 to 36, response samples were then taken. Broader study findings: There were few public clonotypes, and on treatment they contracted or stayed stable. Clonality went higher at ibrutinib response and then dropped back toward baseline at progression.

Sequenced material: PBMCs, taken after 24 months of ibrutinib treatment. The clonotype was recovered from a human donor with chronic lymphocytic leukemia. The chain is built from TRBV15 and TRBJ1-3; no definite D call. In nucleotides, the CDR3 is TGTGCCACCAGCAGGGACCCCCGGGTCTTCTCTGGAAACACCATATATTTT. It yields the protein CATSRDPRVFSGNTIYF.